A selection of T cell receptor beta chains follows, all from one sample in a study of blood T cell repertoires in COVID-19. Sequencing used immunoSEQ multiplex PCR; TCRdb keeps in-frame clones, though not all of them. The sample shows a few hundred thousand clones, 85% to 90% of them seen only once. The sequencing input was peripheral blood. Receptors originate from a man aged 55 to 70 with acute or convalescent COVID-19. The conserved cysteine and the conserved F or W are not part of the CDR3 here. D genes are given only for firm matches.

TRBJ2-7 TRBV19 . ASKPRLETYEQY
TRBJ2-7 TRBV28 TRBD2 ASSLSGGGGTYEQY
TRBJ1-1 TRBV6-2/TRBV6-3 TRBD1 ASSTAGTGIPEAF
TRBJ2-4 TRBV30 TRBD1 AWSGGSRGRETKNIQY
TRBJ2-1 TRBV11-1 . ASSLGREQF
TRBJ2-5 TRBV9 TRBD1 ASSAGQGQETQY
TRBJ1-6 TRBV7-3 TRBD1 ASSPGQGNSPLH
TRBJ2-1 TRBV18 TRBD1 ASSTNDRGRNEQF
TRBJ1-2 TRBV7-2 . ASSLAQGNAGGGYT
TRBJ1-1 TRBV5-1 . ASSLGPGDPLTEAF
TRBJ2-7 TRBV5-6 TRBD1 ASSFGQGEYLQY
TRBJ2-5 TRBV5-1 . ASSSPTSQETQY
TRBJ1-2 TRBV25-1 . ASSVTLNYGYT
TRBJ1-2 TRBV19 TRBD1 ASSIRQGPNYGYT
TRBJ2-5 TRBV1 . TSSQAEGTGTSGGQETQY
TRBJ1-1 TRBV7-3 . ASSSVGGTLTEAF